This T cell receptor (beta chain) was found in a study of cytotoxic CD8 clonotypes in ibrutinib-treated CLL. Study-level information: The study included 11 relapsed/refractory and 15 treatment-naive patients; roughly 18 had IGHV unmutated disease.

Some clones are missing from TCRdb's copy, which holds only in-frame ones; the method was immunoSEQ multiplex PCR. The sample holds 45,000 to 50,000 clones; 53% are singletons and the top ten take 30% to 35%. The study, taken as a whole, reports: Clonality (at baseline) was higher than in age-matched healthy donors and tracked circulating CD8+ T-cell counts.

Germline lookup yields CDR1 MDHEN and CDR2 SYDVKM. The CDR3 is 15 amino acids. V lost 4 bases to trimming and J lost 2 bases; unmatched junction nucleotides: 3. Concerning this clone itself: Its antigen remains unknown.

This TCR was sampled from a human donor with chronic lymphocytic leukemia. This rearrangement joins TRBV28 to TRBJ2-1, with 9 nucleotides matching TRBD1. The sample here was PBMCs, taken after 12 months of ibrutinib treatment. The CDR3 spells CASSSRQGAYNEQFF. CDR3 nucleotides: TGTGCCAGCAGTTCCCGACAGGGGGCCTACAATGAGCAGTTCTTC.